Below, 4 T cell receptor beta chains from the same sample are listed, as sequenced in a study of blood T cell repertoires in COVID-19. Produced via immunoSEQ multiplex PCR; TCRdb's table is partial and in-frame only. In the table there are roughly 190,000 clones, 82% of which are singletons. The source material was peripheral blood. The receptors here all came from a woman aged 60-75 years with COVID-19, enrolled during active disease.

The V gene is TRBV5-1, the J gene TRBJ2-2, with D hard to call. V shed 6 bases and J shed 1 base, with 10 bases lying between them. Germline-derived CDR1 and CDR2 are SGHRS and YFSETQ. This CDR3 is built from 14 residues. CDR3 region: CASNPSGNTGELFF. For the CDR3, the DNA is TGCGCCAGCAACCCCTCGGGGAACACCGGGGAGCTGTTTTTT.

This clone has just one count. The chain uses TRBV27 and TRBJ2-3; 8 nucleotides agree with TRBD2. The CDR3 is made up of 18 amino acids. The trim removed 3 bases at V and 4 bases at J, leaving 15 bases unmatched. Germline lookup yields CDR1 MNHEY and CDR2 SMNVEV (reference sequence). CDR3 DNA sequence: TGTGCCAGCAGTTTCGGGTCGGCGGGGGGCCAAGCACCAGATACGCAGTATTTT. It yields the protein CASSFGSAGGQAPDTQYF.

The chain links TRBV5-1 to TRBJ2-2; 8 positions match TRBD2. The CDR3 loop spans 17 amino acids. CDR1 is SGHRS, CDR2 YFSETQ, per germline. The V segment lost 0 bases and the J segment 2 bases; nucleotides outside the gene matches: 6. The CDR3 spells CASSLVPSGSNTGELFF. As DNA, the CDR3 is TGCGCCAGCAGCTTGGTGCCTAGCGGGTCCAACACCGGGGAGCTGTTTTTT.

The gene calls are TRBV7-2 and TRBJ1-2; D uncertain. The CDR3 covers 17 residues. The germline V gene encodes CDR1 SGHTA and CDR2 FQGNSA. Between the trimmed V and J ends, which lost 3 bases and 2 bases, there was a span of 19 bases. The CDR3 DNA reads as TGTGCCAGCAGCTTCGAGCTGAGAAGATTGTCGAACTATGGCTACACCTTC. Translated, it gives CASSFELRRLSNYGYTF.